This T cell receptor beta chain was profiled in a study of beta chain features in type 1 diabetes. Study-wide context: Patients and healthy donors were similar in age, gender and cell yields.

A remark on this clone: Its antigen is unidentified.

The germline V and J ends were trimmed by 4 bases and 6 bases, with 14 bases remaining between them. This CDR3 region has 13 residues. Germline CDR1 is SGDLS and CDR2 is YYNGEE. Study observations and caveats: Naive, central memory and regulatory TCRB repertoires appeared more similar among patients than healthy donors. Patients with Type 1 diabetes showed moderately but significantly shorter TCRB CDR3s in all four CD4+ subsets.

All of the isolated RNA was reverse transcribed, so expressed TCRB transcripts were sequenced. Repertoires were generated with immunoSEQ multiplex PCR, while TCRdb's copy carries only in-frame clones and drops some. The profile covers 200,000 to 250,000 clones, with approximately 13% appearing a single time and 0.015% to 0.02% taken by the ten largest. The V and J genes are TRBV9 and TRBJ2-7; D is perhaps TRBD1 (6 bases). The clonotype originates from a man between 25 and 39 years old with type 1 diabetes. Input material: naive CD4+ T cells from blood. CDR3 amino acids: CASSNHRAGEQYF. DNA for the CDR3: TGTGCCAGCAGCAACCACAGGGCCGGCGAGCAGTACTTC.